The rows below give T cell receptor beta chains drawn from one sample of a study of T cell clonotyping in hematopoietic cell transplantation. Data came from immunoSEQ multiplex PCR; TCRdb stores just in-frame clones and leaves some out. The sample includes some 11,000 clones, under 90% of them seen just once. Material: PBMCs, obtained 180 days after allogeneic stem cell transplant. These receptors were obtained from a male patient in his sixties or seventies who had an allogeneic stem cell transplant from an unrelated donor, so the T cells may come from the graft donor. Some clones in this sample may be carry-over from other donors' samples. The CDR3 runs from the conserved cysteine through the conserved F or W. D genes are given only for firm matches. Expanded clones get a size class; other rows say once, few or many, or leave the size out.

cdr3_aa	cdr3_nt	j_call	clone_size	v_call	d_call
CASSEFSGDQETQYF	TGTGCCAGCAGTGAATTTAGCGGGGACCAAGAGACCCAGTACTTC	TRBJ2-5	once	TRBV6-1	TRBD2
CASTSRQGGSYGYTF	TGTGCCAGCACCTCCCGACAGGGCGGTAGCTATGGCTACACCTTC	TRBJ1-2	-	TRBV6-5	TRBD1
CASSLELGFLYGYTF	TGTGCCAGCAGCTTAGAACTTGGGTTTCTTTATGGCTACACCTTC	TRBJ1-2	-	TRBV7-2	-
CASSRGANYGYTF	TGTGCCAGCAGCAGGGGAGCTAACTATGGCTACACCTTC	TRBJ1-2	-	TRBV6-1	-
CASSQELAGGGGDNEQFF	TGCGCCAGCAGCCAAGAACTAGCGGGGGGCGGGGGAGACAACGAGCAGTTCTTC	TRBJ2-1	-	TRBV4-3	TRBD2
CASTTKNIYGYTF	TGTGCCAGCACTACAAAAAACATCTATGGCTACACCTTC	TRBJ1-2	-	TRBV6-1	-
CASRKKGLAVYEQYF	TGTGCCAGCAGGAAAAAAGGGCTAGCCGTCTACGAGCAGTACTTC	TRBJ2-7	-	TRBV7-2	-
CASSMLAEAYEQYF	TGTGCCAGCAGCATGTTGGCGGAGGCCTACGAGCAGTACTTC	TRBJ2-7	-	TRBV6-6	-
CASSSFDEQYF	TGTGCCAGCAGCTCTTTCGACGAGCAGTACTTC	TRBJ2-7	-	TRBV11-1	-
CASSPGTGDTGELFF	TGTGCCAGCAGCCCCGGGACAGGGGACACCGGGGAGCTGTTTTTT	TRBJ2-2	-	TRBV7-3	TRBD1
CASSNSPGPPYEQYF	TGTGCCAGTAGTAATAGTCCGGGCCCCCCCTACGAGCAGTACTTC	TRBJ2-7	-	TRBV19	-
CASSWGLGAGPGTQYF	TGTGCCAGCAGTTGGGGGCTGGGGGCGGGGCCAGGGACCCAGTACTTC	TRBJ2-5	-	TRBV6-5	-
CASSLEGAAYEQYF	TGTGCCAGCAGCTTAGAGGGTGCAGCCTACGAGCAGTACTTC	TRBJ2-7	few	TRBV7-9	-
CASSIGGQGAWRETQYF	TGTGCCAGTAGTATAGGGGGACAGGGGGCATGGCGGGAGACCCAGTACTTC	TRBJ2-5	-	TRBV19	TRBD1
CASQYSGHQPQHF	TGTGCCAGCCAGTATTCGGGGCATCAGCCCCAGCATTTT	TRBJ1-5	-	TRBV19	-
CASSFFVGESYEQYF	TGTGCCAGCAGCTTCTTTGTCGGGGAATCCTACGAGCAGTACTTC	TRBJ2-7	-	TRBV7-9	-
CASSIGDRVPGELFF	TGTGCCAGTAGTATAGGGGACAGGGTCCCCGGGGAGCTGTTTTTT	TRBJ2-2	-	TRBV19	TRBD1
CASSRSLGTEGSDTQYF	TGCGCCAGCAGTCGGTCTCTCGGGACAGAGGGCTCAGATACGCAGTATTTT	TRBJ2-3	-	TRBV5-1	TRBD1
CASSARGETEAFF	TGTGCCAGCAGTGCTCGGGGAGAGACTGAAGCTTTCTTT	TRBJ1-1	-	TRBV6-4	-
CASSAPRGGEAPLHF	TGTGCCAGTAGTGCGCCGAGGGGGGGAGAAGCACCCCTCCACTTT	TRBJ1-6	-	TRBV19	-
CASSLVNTGELFF	TGTGCCAGCAGCTTGGTGAACACCGGGGAGCTGTTTTTT	TRBJ2-2	-	TRBV5-8	-
CASSLGQGAWDTEAFF	TGTGCCAGCAGCTTAGGCCAGGGGGCTTGGGACACTGAAGCTTTCTTT	TRBJ1-1	-	TRBV7-9	TRBD1
CASSSPGLGYTF	TGTGCCAGCAGTTCACCAGGGTTAGGCTACACCTTC	TRBJ1-2	once	TRBV27	-
CASSLRDRGVVDGYTF	TGTGCCAGCAGCTTGCGGGACAGGGGCGTTGTCGATGGCTACACCTTC	TRBJ1-2	-	TRBV7-9	TRBD1
CASSLGTGAGANVLTF	TGCGCCAGCAGCTTGGGGACAGGGGCTGGGGCCAACGTCCTGACTTTC	TRBJ2-6	-	TRBV5-1	TRBD1
CASSLDPRQPQHF	TGTGCCAGCAGCTTAGATCCCCGACAGCCCCAGCATTTT	TRBJ1-5	-	TRBV7-2	-
CASTRGQETQYF	TGTGCCAGCACCCGGGGGCAAGAGACCCAGTACTTC	TRBJ2-5	-	TRBV28	-
CASSLGTGSNEQFF	TGTGCCAGCAGCTTAGGGACAGGCAGCAATGAGCAGTTCTTC	TRBJ2-1	-	TRBV7-2	TRBD1
CASRLSGSGDTQYF	TGTGCCAGCAGACTGTCTGGTAGCGGAGATACGCAGTATTTT	TRBJ2-3	few	TRBV6-6	-
CASSWFGTGQETQYF	TGTGCCAGCAGCTGGTTTGGTACGGGGCAAGAGACCCAGTACTTC	TRBJ2-5	once	TRBV7-2	-
CASSEARGGITEAFF	TGTGCCAGCAGTGAAGCGAGGGGGGGTATCACTGAAGCTTTCTTT	TRBJ1-1	-	TRBV2	-
CASTPGGVGTEAFF	TGTGCCAGCACCCCCGGGGGCGTGGGAACTGAAGCTTTCTTT	TRBJ1-1	-	TRBV6-5	-
CASSSLTGLEKLFF	TGTGCCAGTAGTAGCTTGACAGGGCTAGAAAAACTGTTTTTT	TRBJ1-4	-	TRBV19	TRBD1